One and the same sample provided the 29 T cell receptor beta chains below, sequenced in a study of T cell responses to AZD1222 COVID-19 vaccine. Sequencing used immunoSEQ multiplex PCR; TCRdb keeps in-frame clones, though not all of them. The sample contains 25,000 to 30,000 clones, around 90% of which appear only once. The input for sequencing was peripheral blood, taken on day 0 of AZD1222 vaccination. These receptors were collected from an adult in good health.

This sequence joins TRBV6-2 or TRBV6-3 and TRBJ2-7; 11 positions match TRBD2. V lost 4 bases, J lost 12 bases, and 8 bases stayed unmatched. The CDR3 covers 13 residues. In germline, CDR1 is MNHEY, CDR2 SVGEGT. CDR3 sequence (DNA): TGTGCCAGCAGTTCGGGACTAGCGGAGAGGGGGTACTTC. Amino acids: CASSSGLAERGYF.

The V gene is TRBV2, the J gene TRBJ2-1; D remains unclear. Germline assignment: CDR1 SNHLY and CDR2 FYNNEI. The CDR3 sequence is 13 residues long. V gave up 3 bases and J gave up 7 bases, with 10 bases separating them. CDR3 DNA: TGTGCCAGCAGTGACATGAAATGGAATGAGCAGTTCTTC. Its protein is CASSDMKWNEQFF.

The genes are TRBV18 and TRBJ2-7; D may be TRBD1 (7 bases). In germline, CDR1 is KGHSH, CDR2 LQKENI. Trimming stripped 3 bases from V and 1 base from J, with 16 bases between. The CDR3 is made up of 16 amino acids. The CDR3 DNA follows: TGTGCCAGCTCACCTTCCCCGCAGGGGGGATCCTACGAGCAGTACTTC. Residues: CASSPSPQGGSYEQYF.

This chain joins TRBV5-1 and TRBJ2-3, with D possibly TRBD1 on 5 matching bases. The CDR3 is made up of 13 amino acids. The V and J ends lost 0 bases and 9 bases respectively, with 11 bases between them. The germline V gene encodes CDR1 SGHRS and CDR2 YFSETQ. The CDR3, as DNA: TGCGCCAGCAGCTTGGGGCGGCAGGGCACGCAGTATTTT. It specifies CASSLGRQGTQYF.

The rearrangement links TRBV28 to TRBJ2-7; 9 bases agree with TRBD2. Germline assignment: CDR1 MDHEN and CDR2 SYDVKM. The junction had 6 bases not matched to a gene; V was cut back by 3 bases and J by 3 bases. The CDR3 runs to 15 residues. CDR3 DNA sequence: TGTGCCAGCAGTTTGTGGCGGGAGGGCCTCTACGAGCAGTACTTC. Its protein product is CASSLWREGLYEQYF.

This chain links TRBV4-1 with TRBJ1-5, with a weak D call TRBD1 (6 bases). Trimming stripped 5 bases from V and 0 bases from J, with 8 bases between. The V gene's germline CDR1 is MGHRA and CDR2 YSYEKL. The CDR3 spans 14 residues. CDR3 sequence reads: CASSDRSSNQPQHF. The CDR3 DNA follows: TGCGCCAGCAGCGACAGGTCTAGCAATCAGCCCCAGCATTTT.

V usage is TRBV7-2 and J usage is TRBJ1-5; D ambiguous. Trimming left V 0 bases short and J 3 bases short, with 9 bases between. The CDR3 is made up of 15 amino acids. Germline assignment: CDR1 SGHTA and CDR2 FQGNSA. The CDR3 loop is CASSLAGLHNQPQHF. For the CDR3, the DNA is TGTGCCAGCAGCTTAGCGGGGTTACACAATCAGCCCCAGCATTTT.

This clone was observed once. J is TRBJ2-6 and V is TRBV11-3; TRBD1 aligns across 9 bases. This CDR3 region has 17 residues. Germline V CDR1 and CDR2: SGHNT, YENEEA. With V trimmed by 3 bases and J by 1 base, 4 bases remained unmatched. CDR3 DNA sequence: TGTGCCAGCAGCTTTGGACAGGGGAAATCTGGGGCCAACGTCCTGACTTTC. Protein product: CASSFGQGKSGANVLTF. The full variable domain, rest sourced from reference TRBV11-3 and TRBJ2-6, is EAGVVQSPRYKIIEKKQPVAFWCNPISGHNTLYWYLQNLGQGPELLIRYENEEAVDDSQLPKDRFSAERLKGVDSTLKIQPAELGDSAVYLCASSFGQGKSGANVLTFGAGSRLTVL.

A single count supports this clone. The V call is TRBV28, the J call TRBJ1-6, with a tentative D call TRBD1 (6 bases). Looked up from germline, CDR1 is MDHEN and CDR2 is SYDVKM. This CDR3 spans 15 amino acids. V gave up 4 bases and J gave up 7 bases, with 14 bases separating them. CDR3 nucleotide sequence: TGTGCCAGCAGTTCGACGGACAGAAGGAATTCACCCCTCCACTTT. Its protein product is CASSSTDRRNSPLHF.

This clone was detected once. The CDR3 spells CASTVSGRDPPEADTQYF. Here the CDR3 DNA reads TGTGCCAGCACCGTGAGCGGGAGAGATCCCCCGGAGGCAGATACGCAGTATTTT. The chain employs TRBV28 and TRBJ2-3; 8 nucleotides line up with TRBD2. The junction had 19 bases not matched to a gene; V was cut back by 7 bases and J by 4 bases. Per germline, CDR1 MDHEN and CDR2 SYDVKM. The CDR3 runs 18 residues.

V is TRBV7-9 and J is TRBJ2-7, with 7 bases identical to TRBD1. The CDR3 runs 14 residues. The germline V gene encodes CDR1 SEHNR and CDR2 FQNEAQ (reference sequence). V lost 3 bases, J lost 3 bases, and 5 bases stayed unmatched. The DNA of the CDR3 is TGTGCCAGCAGCTTCTGGGACAGAAGCTACGAGCAGTACTTC. Translated: CASSFWDRSYEQYF.

The genes are TRBV10-3 and TRBJ2-3; TRBD2 aligns across 8 bases. The V gene's germline CDR1 is ENHRY and CDR2 SYGVKD. The CDR3 contains 21 residues. The V gene end was trimmed by 8 bases and the J gene end by 5 bases; junction bases not matched to a gene: 30. The CDR3 DNA sequence: TGTGCCATCGCGGGGGGATTGATACGAATAAGGGGAGATGAAGGCGGAGATACGCAGTATTTT. This translates into CAIAGGLIRIRGDEGGDTQYF.

J is TRBJ1-3 and V is TRBV19, with D maybe TRBD1 (5 bases). V lost 8 bases and J 5 bases, leaving 13 bases between the germline ends. Germline-derived CDR1 and CDR2 are LNHDA and SQIVND (reference sequence). The CDR3 is 13 residues long. The CDR3 DNA reads as TGTGCCAGTGGATCTATGGGGCGAAACACCATATATTTT. This translates into CASGSMGRNTIYF.

The chain joins TRBV6-1 to TRBJ2-7, with 9 bases fitting TRBD1. Germline V gene sequence: CDR1 MNHNS, CDR2 SASEGT. There are 15 residues in the CDR3. With 2 bases clipped from V and 7 bases from J, the junction kept 9 bases outside the gene matches. CDR3 nucleotides: TGTGCCAGCAGTGAATCCCCGGGGACAGGGAGTGAGCAGTACTTC. It codes for CASSESPGTGSEQYF.

The chain employs TRBV2 and TRBJ1-1, with a possible D match to TRBD1 (6 bases). V was trimmed by 6 bases and J by 1 base, leaving 15 bases between them. The CDR3 consists of 15 residues. Germline lookup yields CDR1 SNHLY and CDR2 FYNNEI. The CDR3 nucleotides read TGTGCCAGCAGGGAATCTGGACAGCCGAACACTGAAGCTTTCTTT. Its translation is CASRESGQPNTEAFF.

V gene TRBV10-3 combines with J gene TRBJ1-5, with no clear D. This CDR3 is 17 amino acids long. V lost 2 bases and J 11 bases, leaving 25 bases between the germline ends. The germline V gene encodes CDR1 ENHRY and CDR2 SYGVKD. CDR3 residues: CAISEGSPQSGVGSQHF. In nucleotides, the CDR3 is TGTGCCATCAGTGAGGGATCCCCACAAAGCGGAGTTGGGTCCCAGCATTTT.

This clone was observed once. The rearrangement joins TRBV6-5 to TRBJ1-6; D is unclear. V was pared by 5 bases and J by 8 bases, with 13 bases between. Germline V gene sequence: CDR1 MNHEY, CDR2 SVGAGI. CDR3 length: 14 amino acids. The CDR3 region has the DNA TGTGCCAGCAGTCCCGTTGGGCCCGATTCACCCCTCCACTTT. Amino acid sequence: CASSPVGPDSPLHF.

The chain carries TRBV5-8 and TRBJ2-3, with D perhaps given as TRBD1 or TRBD2 (5 bases each). This CDR3 region has 15 residues. Looked up from germline, CDR1 is SGHTS and CDR2 is YDEGEE. V lost 4 bases and J lost 4, with 16 bases in between. The chain's CDR3 is CASSPGTTRPDTQYF. In nucleotides, the CDR3 is TGTGCCAGCAGCCCCGGGACGACCCGACCAGATACGCAGTATTTT.

A few counts support this clone. The genes are TRBV19 and TRBJ2-1; 12 bases map to TRBD2. After removal of 5 bases from V and 4 bases from J, the junction contained 6 bases not matched to a gene. Germline V gives CDR1 LNHDA, CDR2 SQIVND (reference sequence). The CDR3 runs to 16 residues. CDR3 nucleotide sequence: TGTGCCAGTAGTCCTCGGACTAGCGGGACTTACAATGAGCAGTTCTTC. It codes for CASSPRTSGTYNEQFF. The variable domain in full, with the rest retrieved from reference TRBV19 and TRBJ2-1, is DGGITQSPKYLFRKEGQNVTLSCEQNLNHDAMYWYRQDPGQGLRLIYYSQIVNDFQKGDIAEGYSVSREKKESFPLTVTSAQKNPTAFYLCASSPRTSGTYNEQFFGPGTRLTVL.

The chain employs TRBV11-2 and TRBJ2-7; D is unclear. The V gene's germline CDR1 is SGHAT and CDR2 FQNNGV. Trimming took off 3 bases at V and 2 bases at J, with 14 bases between the two ends. The length of the CDR3 is 15 residues. The CDR3 spells CASSLRAGQTYEQYF. CDR3 nucleotide sequence: TGTGCCAGCAGCTTGCGTGCCGGGCAAACCTACGAGCAGTACTTC.

This sequence joins TRBV9 and TRBJ2-1; 7 bases are shared with TRBD1. V shed 3 bases and J 4 bases; nucleotides not matched to a gene: 4. Looked up from germline, CDR1 is SGDLS and CDR2 is YYNGEE. CDR3 size: 14 residues. CDR3 sequence: CASSAETGYNEQFF. Here the CDR3 DNA reads TGTGCCAGCAGCGCAGAGACAGGGTACAATGAGCAGTTCTTC.

On this clone itself: The identical CDR3 is also encoded by other nucleotide sequences in the sample. The V gene is TRBV30, the J gene TRBJ2-1; no reliable D call. V lost 0 bases to trimming and J lost 6 bases, with 6 bases between them. Germline loops: CDR1 GTSNPN, CDR2 SVGIG (reference sequence). The CDR3 length is 12 residues. As DNA, the CDR3 is TGTGCCTGGAGTGTACTCGGCAATGAGCAGTTCTTC. It translates to CAWSVLGNEQFF.

The chain has TRBV3-1 (or the pseudogene TRBV3-2) and TRBJ1-6; tentative D call: TRBD1 (5 bases). This CDR3 is 17 amino acids long. V shed 3 bases and J shed 10 bases, with 22 bases lying between them. Germline V lookup: CDR1 LGHDT, CDR2 YNNKEL (reference sequence). The CDR3 DNA follows: TGTGCCAGCAGCCAGAAACTTCAAAAGTCAGGGTACTCACCCCTCCACTTT. Protein: CASSQKLQKSGYSPLHF.

The rearrangement uses TRBV12-3 or TRBV12-4 and TRBJ2-1; the D is unclear. The length of the CDR3 is 11 residues. With 3 bases removed from V and 9 bases from J, the gap between germline ends came to 6 bases. CDR3 sequence reads: CASSLVGEQFF. CDR3 sequence (DNA): TGTGCCAGCAGTTTGGTCGGTGAGCAGTTCTTC.

The chain carries TRBV6-6 and TRBJ1-5; TRBD1 might be the D (6 bases). CDR1 is MNHNY and CDR2 is SVGAGI in the germline V gene (reference sequence). CDR3 size: 14 residues. V lost 5 bases, J lost 1 base, and 9 bases lay in between. This CDR3 reads CASSLGQSNQPQHF. CDR3 sequence (DNA): TGTGCCAGCAGTCTAGGACAGAGCAATCAGCCCCAGCATTTT.

The chain couples TRBV27 to TRBJ2-7, with 13 bases lining up with TRBD2. The CDR3 loop spans 19 amino acids. CDR1 and CDR2 from the germline V gene are MNHEY and SMNVEV (reference sequence). Germline trimming cut 0 bases from V and 0 bases from J; bases unmatched to any gene: 8. The CDR3, as DNA: TGTGCCAGCAGTTTATCGGTTGGACTAGCGGGAGATATCTCCTACGAGCAGTACTTC. It codes for CASSLSVGLAGDISYEQYF.

This sequence joins TRBV6-1 and TRBJ1-6; no clear D. Trimming took off 2 bases at V and 1 base at J, with 6 bases between the two ends. Germline CDR1 MNHNS, CDR2 SASEGT. The CDR3 is 15 residues long. CDR3 sequence reads: CASSEMESYNSPLHF. The CDR3 DNA reads TGTGCCAGCAGTGAAATGGAATCCTATAATTCACCCCTCCACTTT.

This clone occurred a few times. The rearrangement links TRBV5-1 to TRBJ2-1, with a possible D match to TRBD1 (6 bases). V lost 4 bases, J lost 7 bases, and 18 bases lay in between. This CDR3 has 15 amino acids. Germline loops: CDR1 SGHRS, CDR2 YFSETQ. The CDR3 sequence: CASSLLTHRENEQFF. The CDR3 coding sequence is TGCGCCAGCAGCCTCCTTACACACAGGGAAAATGAGCAGTTCTTC. Looking up the rest from reference TRBV5-1 and TRBJ2-1 gives the full variable domain: KAGVTQTPRYLIKTRGQQVTLSCSPISGHRSVSWYQQTPGQGLQFLFEYFSETQRNKGNFPGRFSGRQFSNSRSEMNVSTLELGDSALYLCASSLLTHRENEQFFGPGTRLTVL.

The CDR3 DNA follows: TGTGCCAGCAGCCCCGACAGGGTTCGGTATGGCTACACCTTC. This codes for CASSPDRVRYGYTF. The rearrangement links TRBV2 to TRBJ1-2; TRBD1 matches at 7 bases. The CDR3 extends over 14 amino acids. The germline gives CDR1 SNHLY, CDR2 FYNNEI. V was clipped by 6 bases and J by 5 bases; unmatched bases: 9.